This entry describes one TCR beta chain. The antigen remains undetermined. Sorting of CD4+ naive, central memory, regulatory and stem cell-like memory cells was performed via CD45RO/CCR7/CD25/CD127/CD95/CD27. Reverse transcribing all isolated RNA meant expressed TCRB transcripts were sequenced. The table came from immunoSEQ multiplex PCR; TCRdb's copy has only in-frame clones and leaves some out. The sample shows some 640,000 clones, 11% to 15% of them seen only once. These data are taken from a study of beta chain features in type 1 diabetes. Study-wide background: Cell yields, gender and age were comparable in patients and healthy donors. Overall study results and limits: In every one of the four CD4+ subsets, TCRB CDR3s were moderately but significantly shorter in Type 1 diabetes patients.

Trimming took off 0 bases at V and 5 bases at J, with 11 bases between the two ends. Germline values: CDR1 GTSNPN, CDR2 SVGIG (reference sequence). CDR3 length: 13 residues. This receptor was identified in a man aged 18-30 years with type 1 diabetes. The specimen sequenced was naive CD4+ T cells from blood. The rearrangement links TRBV30 to TRBJ2-7; unclear D gene. The CDR3, as DNA: TGTGCCTGGAGTGTTAAAGGTGGGGACGAGCAGTACTTC. Translating it yields CAWSVKGGDEQYF.